Presented here are 28 T cell receptor beta chains from one specimen sequenced in a study of CD8 T cells in ankylosing spondylitis. TCRdb fed the 5' RACE reads into MiXCR, producing one record per CDR3 protein. The sample shows about 220,000 distinct CDR3 sequences, about 10% of them seen only once. Sequencing used blood, either unsorted or a sorted T cell fraction (not recorded which). Receptors originate from a male donor with ankylosing spondylitis or in good health (not recorded which).

This clonotype was counted at least ten times. The chain couples TRBV20-1 to TRBJ2-1; a weak D match, TRBD2 (7 bases). The CDR3 length is 15 residues. Germline V gives CDR1 DFQATT, CDR2 SNEGSKA (reference sequence). The germline V and J ends were trimmed by 5 bases and 0 bases, with 14 bases remaining between them. The CDR3 DNA follows: TGCAGTGCTCAAGGACGGGGGGCCTCCTACAATGAGCAGTTCTTC. Translated, it gives CSAQGRGASYNEQFF.

This clonotype was seen many times. V is TRBV20-1 and J is TRBJ2-2; D gene uncertain. Germline values: CDR1 DFQATT, CDR2 SNEGSKA (reference sequence). With 4 bases removed from V and 5 bases from J, the gap between germline ends came to 11 bases. This CDR3 comprises 13 residues. The CDR3 protein is CSATNGLTGELFF. As DNA, the CDR3 is TGCAGTGCTACAAATGGGTTAACCGGGGAGCTGTTTTTT.

This clonotype occurred many times. CDR3 bases: TGTGCCAGTCATAGCGGGGGTCAACACTCCTACGAGCAGTACTTC. Amino acid sequence: CASHSGGQHSYEQYF. The chain is built from TRBV6-1 and TRBJ2-7; TRBD2 aligns across 9 bases. J lost 0 bases, V lost 9 bases, and 9 bases had no gene match. Germline values: CDR1 MNHNS, CDR2 SASEGT. The CDR3 loop spans 15 amino acids.

This clonotype came up many times. The V call is TRBV5-1, the J call TRBJ2-7; D remains unclear. CDR1 and CDR2 (germline): SGHRS, YFSETQ. The CDR3 spans 11 residues. Between the trimmed V and J ends, which lost 0 bases and 10 bases, there was a span of 8 bases. Here the CDR3 reads CASSLETVQYF. For the CDR3, the DNA is TGCGCCAGCAGCTTGGAGACCGTCCAGTACTTC.

This clonotype has ten or more counts. V is TRBV5-1 and J is TRBJ2-2; D unclear. Trimming removed 0 bases from V and 5 bases from J, with 11 bases in between. The CDR3 extends over 15 amino acids. Germline CDR1 reads SGHRS; CDR2 reads YFSETQ. The CDR3 region has the DNA TGCGCCAGCAGCTTGGAAGGCTATCCTACCGGGGAGCTGTTTTTT. Protein sequence: CASSLEGYPTGELFF.

There are many counts of this clonotype. The rearrangement joins TRBV12-3 or TRBV12-4 to TRBJ1-1; D gene ambiguous. Trimming took off 3 bases at V and 3 bases at J, with 11 bases between the two ends. The CDR3 runs 14 residues. In DNA, the CDR3 is TGTGCCAGCAGTTTCCCACCCGGGTACACTGAAGCTTTCTTT. Residues: CASSFPPGYTEAFF.

The chain employs TRBV6-2 or TRBV6-3 and TRBJ1-5; a possible D gene is TRBD1 (6 bases). The germline V gene has CDR1 MNHEY and CDR2 SVGEGT. The CDR3 length is 15 residues. The ends were cut back, 2 bases at V and 7 bases at J, with 15 bases in the middle. CDR3 loop: CASSYKGSGAQPQHF. The CDR3, as DNA: TGTGCCAGCAGTTACAAAGGATCGGGGGCGCAGCCCCAGCATTTT.

This clonotype was counted between two and nine times. The chain is built from TRBV20-1 and TRBJ2-5; 7 nucleotides match TRBD2. J was trimmed by 3 bases and V by 4 bases; bases with no gene match: 8. This CDR3 contains 14 residues. Germline CDR1 is DFQATT and CDR2 is SNEGSKA (reference sequence). The CDR3 DNA reads TGCAGTGCTATAGAGACCGGGGGGAAAGAGACCCAGTACTTC. It yields the protein CSAIETGGKETQYF.

Note on this clonotype: Just one base apart from a much larger clone, this may be a read error. The chain employs TRBV29-1 and TRBJ2-5; D call uncertain. The CDR3 extends over 12 amino acids. Germline V gene data show CDR1 as SQVTM and CDR2 as ANQGSEA. The chain's CDR3 is CGVEGVAETQYF. CDR3 DNA: TGCGGCGTTGAAGGAGTCGCAGAGACCCAGTACTTC.

V is TRBV14 and J is TRBJ1-2, with D uncertain. This CDR3 has 16 amino acids. Deletions cut 0 bases from V and 3 bases from J, with 14 bases between. Germline CDR1 and CDR2: SGHDN and FVKESK. The CDR3 sequence: CASSQDIARPYYGYTF. The CDR3 bases are TGTGCCAGCAGCCAAGATATCGCAAGGCCGTACTATGGCTACACCTTC.

This clonotype was picked up many times. This rearrangement joins TRBV7-2 to TRBJ2-2; 9 nucleotides match TRBD2. The junction had 5 bases not matched to a gene; V was cut back by 2 bases and J by 4 bases. The CDR3 is made up of 16 amino acids. The germline gives CDR1 SGHTA, CDR2 FQGNSA. The CDR3 region has the DNA TGTGCCAGCAGCTTATTCGCGGGGGGGCGCACCGGGGAGCTGTTTTTT. Residues: CASSLFAGGRTGELFF.

This clonotype occurred many times. The V and J genes are TRBV12-3 or TRBV12-4 and TRBJ1-2; D is uncertain. The CDR3 runs 15 residues. Trimming removed 3 bases from V and 2 bases from J, with 13 bases in between. The CDR3 DNA reads TGTGCCAGCAGTTTTCGGCCCGGAGACAACTATGGCTACACCTTC. Its translation is CASSFRPGDNYGYTF.

The V and J genes are TRBV20-1 and TRBJ2-1; TRBD2 matches 10 bases. The CDR3 runs to 15 residues. The germline V gene has CDR1 DFQATT and CDR2 SNEGSKA (reference sequence). Trimming at V came to 3 bases and at J to 3 bases, leaving 5 bases not matched to a gene. The CDR3, as DNA: TGCAGTGCTAGCCACATAGCGGGGGGCTACAATGAGCAGTTCTTC. This codes for CSASHIAGGYNEQFF.

This clonotype was seen many times. The chain couples TRBV5-1 to TRBJ1-1; D gene uncertain. Trimming shortened V by 6 bases and J by 1 base, and 10 bases separated the two germline ends. Germline V CDR1 and CDR2: SGHRS, YFSETQ. This CDR3 is 13 amino acids long. CDR3 nucleotide sequence: TGCGCCAGCAACCCGGACGGGAACACTGAAGCTTTCTTT. It specifies CASNPDGNTEAFF.

This chain connects TRBV28 to TRBJ2-6; 10 nucleotides line up with TRBD1. Trimming took 6 bases from V and 3 from J; bases not matched to a gene: 8. In germline, CDR1 is MDHEN, CDR2 SYDVKM. This CDR3 region has 17 residues. CDR3 DNA: TGTGCCAGCAGCGAGAGGGGACAGGGGAGTGGGGCCAACGTCCTGACTTTC. Translated: CASSERGQGSGANVLTF. Complete variable domain (other parts from reference TRBV28 and TRBJ2-6): DVKVTQSSRYLVKRTGEKVFLECVQDMDHENMFWYRQDPGLGLRLIYFSYDVKMKEKGDIPEGYSVSREKKERFSLILESASTNQTSMYLCASSERGQGSGANVLTFGAGSRLTVL.

The CDR3 DNA follows: TGCGCCAGCAGCTACACAGGTTCCTACGAGCAGTACTTC. Its protein is CASSYTGSYEQYF. The chain recombines TRBV5-1 with TRBJ2-7; a possible D gene is TRBD1 (5 bases). This CDR3 spans 13 amino acids. Germline assignment: CDR1 SGHRS and CDR2 YFSETQ. Trimming cost V 3 bases and J 1 base, with 8 bases left between them.

The V and J genes are TRBV20-1 and TRBJ2-7, with TRBD1 matching 12 bases. Germline lookup yields CDR1 DFQATT and CDR2 SNEGSKA (reference sequence). The CDR3 has 15 residues. The trim removed 1 base at V and 6 bases at J, leaving 7 bases unmatched. CDR3 sequence reads: CSARAPGTGGVEQYF. CDR3 nucleotide sequence: TGCAGTGCTAGAGCGCCCGGGACAGGGGGCGTCGAGCAGTACTTC.

This clonotype appeared a few times. The chain carries TRBV11-2 and TRBJ2-1; the D is unclear. Trimming took 3 bases from V and 0 from J, leaving 9 bases between them. The CDR3 has 15 amino acids. Germline V lookup: CDR1 SGHAT, CDR2 FQNNGV. CDR3 in amino acids: CASSLGPGSYNEQFF. CDR3 in DNA: TGTGCCAGCAGCTTGGGCCCAGGCTCCTACAATGAGCAGTTCTTC.

This clonotype was recorded many times. The chain is built from TRBV3-1 and TRBJ1-1, with 9 bases aligning to TRBD1. The junction had 11 bases not matched to a gene; V was cut back by 4 bases and J by 5 bases. The germline V gene encodes CDR1 LGHDT and CDR2 YNNKEL (reference sequence). The CDR3 sequence is 16 residues long. CDR3 bases: TGTGCCAGCAGCCGGGAACCCGGGACAGGGACGACTGAAGCTTTCTTT. It encodes CASSREPGTGTTEAFF.

Ten or more counts support this clonotype. This rearrangement joins TRBV28 to TRBJ2-7, with D unresolved. CDR3 length equals 11 residues. From germline, CDR1 is MDHEN and CDR2 SYDVKM. With 7 bases removed from V and 8 bases from J, the gap between germline ends came to 12 bases. CDR3 residues: CASTFGSQQYF. The CDR3 coding sequence is TGTGCCAGCACTTTTGGGTCCCAGCAGTACTTC.

Many counts were recorded for this clonotype. This chain uses TRBV7-2 with TRBJ2-3; 8 bases align to TRBD2. The CDR3 consists of 16 residues. The V gene's germline CDR1 is SGHTA and CDR2 FQGNSA. J gave up 0 bases and V 4 bases, and 6 bases lay outside the gene matches. Here the CDR3 DNA reads TGTGCCAGCAGCTCTAGCGGGTCTTCTAGCACAGATACGCAGTATTTT. It encodes CASSSSGSSSTDTQYF.

This clonotype occurred many times. The rearrangement uses TRBV5-1 and TRBJ2-5, with TRBD1 identical over 7 bases. Unmatched junction bases numbered 8, after V lost 3 bases and J lost 3 bases. Germline CDR1 and CDR2: SGHRS and YFSETQ. This CDR3 spans 15 amino acids. Written as DNA, the CDR3 is TGCGCCAGCAGCTCGGTGACCGGGACAGAAGAGACCCAGTACTTC. Translating gives CASSSVTGTEETQYF. Looking up the rest from reference TRBV5-1 and TRBJ2-5 gives the full variable domain: KAGVTQTPRYLIKTRGQQVTLSCSPISGHRSVSWYQQTPGQGLQFLFEYFSETQRNKGNFPGRFSGRQFSNSRSEMNVSTLELGDSALYLCASSSVTGTEETQYFGPGTRLLVL.

Many counts were recorded for this clonotype. The chain links TRBV5-1 to TRBJ2-7; 8 bases are shared with TRBD2. The CDR3 length is 15 residues. Germline loops: CDR1 SGHRS, CDR2 YFSETQ. The V and J ends lost 4 bases and 2 bases, in that order; junction bases with no gene match: 8. The CDR3 DNA follows: TGCGCCAGCAGCCCAGTAGCGGGGCGTACCTACGAGCAGTACTTC. As protein: CASSPVAGRTYEQYF.

This clonotype was seen ten or more times. The chain is built from TRBV7-8 and TRBJ1-2; the match to TRBD1 covers 7 bases. The junction had 4 bases not matched to a gene; V was cut back by 0 bases and J by 0 bases. The CDR3 has 16 residues. Germline V CDR1 and CDR2: SGHVS, FQNEAQ. The CDR3 spells CASSLANRGANYGYTF. Here the CDR3 DNA reads TGTGCCAGCAGCTTAGCGAACAGGGGAGCTAACTATGGCTACACCTTC.

In its sample, this clonotype was seen many times. This chain connects TRBV29-1 to TRBJ2-7; 8 bases align to TRBD1. The CDR3 contains 14 residues. Trimming cost V 3 bases and J 0 bases; bases outside gene matches: 4. Germline V gene lookup returns CDR1 SQVTM and CDR2 ANQGSEA. CDR3 nucleotide sequence: TGCAGCGTTGAGACAGGGGTTAGCTCCTACGAGCAGTACTTC. It yields the protein CSVETGVSSYEQYF.

V and J are TRBV24-1 and TRBJ2-1; 8 bases are shared with TRBD2. V was clipped by 5 bases and J by 9 bases; unmatched bases: 14. Germline V lookup: CDR1 KGHDR, CDR2 SFDVKD. This CDR3 is built from 16 residues. CDR3 nucleotides: TGTGCCACCAGTGGCCCCGCCGGGGGGGCATTTGGTGAGCAGTTCTTC. It codes for CATSGPAGGAFGEQFF.

This clonotype was counted ten times or more. The chain combines TRBV5-1 with TRBJ2-7; tentative D call: TRBD1 (6 bases). Trimming removed 4 bases at V and 0 bases at J, with 11 bases between. CDR1 is SGHRS and CDR2 is YFSETQ in the germline V gene. This CDR3 contains 14 residues. CDR3 region: CASSRTGLSYEQYF. CDR3 DNA: TGCGCCAGCAGCAGAACAGGGCTCTCCTACGAGCAGTACTTC.

The gene calls are TRBV5-1 and TRBJ2-1; 11 nucleotides align to TRBD2. This CDR3 contains 20 residues. With 4 bases clipped from V and 0 bases from J, the junction kept 15 bases outside the gene matches. The germline CDR1 and CDR2 sequences are SGHRS and YFSETQ. The chain's CDR3 is CASSKPGLAVPSSSYNEQFF. DNA of the CDR3: TGCGCCAGCAGCAAACCGGGACTAGCGGTTCCGTCGAGCTCCTACAATGAGCAGTTCTTC.